This T cell receptor (beta chain) comes out of a study of immune reconstitution after stem cell transplant in scleroderma (dated by TCRdb to about 2017). This clonotype is judged medium-sized (0.01 to 0.1%). Its antigen has not been determined. No base qualities exist here, and no much larger clone lies one base off it. Library creation used RT-PCR. The listed sequencing device is Illumina MiSeq. TCRdb itself trimmed the public reads at Q25 with fastp, ran MiXCR and retained productive beta chains. Rows matching on CDR3 protein sequence are summarized as one entry with the most common DNA and genes. For this sample the table gives a few thousand distinct CDR3 sequences, of which 6.5% to 10% were detected only once. The ten biggest clones cover about 9.5% of the sample. The material was obtained before or after autologous hematopoietic stem cell transplantation (not recorded which). The source is a male donor with systemic sclerosis.

The nucleotide sequence is TGCAGTGCTAGAGATCCCAAGGGGCGGGTAACCTACGAGCAGTACTTC. This gives the protein CSARDPKGRVTYEQYF. The V and J segments used are TRBV20-1 and TRBJ2-7; the D call is tentative, TRBD1 or TRBD2, as each matches 5 bases. V is reduced by 0 bases and J by 2 bases, leaving a spacing of 17 bases between them. Per the germline V gene (reference sequence), DFQATT is the CDR1 and SNEGSKA is the CDR2. There are 16 amino acids in the CDR3, from cysteine to phenylalanine inclusive. The CDR3 DNA has 48 bases and is translated from base 1.